A selection of T cell receptor beta chains follows, all from one sample in a study of T cells after yellow fever vaccination. TCRdb re-called the 5' RACE reads through MiXCR, storing one row per CDR3 protein. The data show tens of thousands of distinct CDR3 sequences, with approximately 6.9% seen just once and roughly 33% held by the top ten. This specimen was CD8+ T cells sorted from PBMCs, taken 4 to 5 days after the first yellow fever vaccination. The receptors were gathered from a man between 18 and 29 years old who received the YFV17D yellow fever vaccine. Each CDR3 is given with its conserved first and last residue. A D gene is named only where the DNA matches it firmly. Part of the rows lack a size; the others show once, few, many or a class for expanded clones.

j_call v_call d_call clone_size cdr3_nt cdr3_aa
TRBJ2-1 TRBV6-1 NA many TGTGCCAGCAGTCGAACGGCTAGCTCCTACAATGAGCAGTTCTTC CASSRTASSYNEQFF
TRBJ2-1 TRBV11-1 NA many TGTGCCAGCAGCCCGGGGGTTTTAGGGGAGAGCTCCTACAATGAGCAGTTCTTC CASSPGVLGESSYNEQFF
TRBJ2-1 TRBV7-9 NA NA TGTGCCAGCAAGGGAGGGGGGATCAATGAGCAGTTCTTC CASKGGGINEQFF
TRBJ1-1 TRBV12-3/TRBV12-4 NA many TGTGCCAGCGGACCCCCCGGGAGGGCTGAAGCTTTCTTT CASGPPGRAEAFF
TRBJ1-4 TRBV12-3/TRBV12-4 NA many TGTGCCAGCAGAGAAGGGGGGGATGAAAAACTGTTTTTT CASREGGDEKLFF
TRBJ2-1 TRBV5-1 NA few TGCGCCAGCAGCTTCAGCCAGGGCAGGATAGATGAGCAGTTCTTC CASSFSQGRIDEQFF
TRBJ2-2 TRBV6-1 TRBD1 NA TGTGCCAGCAGGGGACAGCGCACCGGGGAGCTGTTTTTT CASRGQRTGELFF
TRBJ1-1 TRBV5-6 NA many TGTGCCAGCAGCTTTGGTAGCGGCACTGAAGCTTTCTTT CASSFGSGTEAFF
TRBJ1-2 TRBV27 NA many TGTGCCAGCAGTCCGCTCGTCGGGGACGGAGCTAACTATGGCTACACCTTC CASSPLVGDGANYGYTF
TRBJ2-6 TRBV9 NA many TGTGCCAGCAGCGGTGGGGCCAACGTCCTGACTTTC CASSGGANVLTF
TRBJ2-7 TRBV9 TRBD1 NA TGTGCCAGCAGCGTCACCGGGACAGACTCCTACGAGCAGTACTTC CASSVTGTDSYEQYF
TRBJ1-6 TRBV7-8 NA many TGTGCCAGCAGCTCTTTTCTGAGTTCACCCCTCCACTTT CASSSFLSSPLHF
TRBJ2-1 TRBV20-1 TRBD1 few TGCAGTGCTAGGGACAGGGGGCTTTCCAATGAGCAGTTCTTC CSARDRGLSNEQFF
TRBJ1-2 TRBV6-6 NA few TGTGCCAGCAGTTATCAGGACAATTATGGCTACACCTTC CASSYQDNYGYTF
TRBJ2-1 TRBV6-2/TRBV6-3 TRBD1 NA TGTGCCAGCAGTTACTCGGGACAGGGGACCTTCAATGAGCAGTTCTTC CASSYSGQGTFNEQFF
TRBJ2-7 TRBV10-3 TRBD2 many TGTGCCATCAGTGCGGCGGGGGGAGAAACCTACGAGCAGTACTTC CAISAAGGETYEQYF
TRBJ1-5 TRBV19 TRBD1 few TGTGCCAGTAGGTGGACAGGGACAAATCAGCCCCAGCATTTT CASRWTGTNQPQHF
TRBJ2-6 TRBV4-3 NA many TGCGCCAGCAGCCAAGAGACAGGCTCTGGGGCCAACGTCCTGACTTTC CASSQETGSGANVLTF
TRBJ2-2 TRBV2 NA many TGTGCCAGCAGTGAAGGCAAGAACACCGGGGAGCTGTTTTTT CASSEGKNTGELFF
TRBJ1-1 TRBV7-2 NA many TGTGCCAGCAGCTTAGCGGTGGGAGGACCGCTGTACACTGAAGCTTTCTTT CASSLAVGGPLYTEAFF
TRBJ2-1 TRBV12-3/TRBV12-4 NA many TGTGCCAGCAGCCTACTTGGGTCGGAGGAGCAGTTCTTC CASSLLGSEEQFF
TRBJ1-1 TRBV5-1 NA NA TGCGCCAGCAGCTTTGGCTTCGGGTTGACTGAAGCTTTCTTT CASSFGFGLTEAFF
TRBJ2-2 TRBV12-3/TRBV12-4 NA many TGTGCGGACGCGCAGGGGGGCTCCGGGGAGCTGTTTTTT CADAQGGSGELFF
TRBJ2-1 TRBV27 TRBD1 few TGTGCCAGCAGCCCGACGGGACAGGGATACAATGAGCAGTTCTTC CASSPTGQGYNEQFF
TRBJ2-3 TRBV12-3/TRBV12-4 NA few TGTGCCAGCAGGACCCAGGGCACAGATACGCAGTATTTT CASRTQGTDTQYF
TRBJ2-1 TRBV5-1 NA NA TGCGCCAGCAGCTTAGACGGATTGAGCTCCTACAATGAGCAGTTCTTC CASSLDGLSSYNEQFF
TRBJ2-5 TRBV4-1 NA many TGCGCCAGCAGCCAAGATCAAAGGGAAGAGACCCAGTACTTC CASSQDQREETQYF
TRBJ2-2 TRBV7-2 NA NA TGTGCCAGCAGCTTATTCTTCCCAGGGTACACCGGGGAGCTGTTTTTT CASSLFFPGYTGELFF
TRBJ2-3 TRBV28 TRBD1 many TGTGCCAGCAGTTTAGGGACAGGCCACACAGATACGCAGTATTTT CASSLGTGHTDTQYF
TRBJ1-3 TRBV7-9 TRBD1 few TGTGCCAGCAGCAGTGGACAGGGGGCGTTTGGAAACACCATATATTTT CASSSGQGAFGNTIYF
TRBJ2-7 TRBV6-2/TRBV6-3 NA NA TGTGCCAGCAGTTATATTCGATACGAGCAGTACTTC CASSYIRYEQYF
TRBJ2-7 TRBV29-1 TRBD2 few TGCAGCGCACGAGGGGAGGGCTACGAGCAGTACTTC CSARGEGYEQYF
TRBJ2-1 TRBV9 TRBD2 few TGTGCCAGCAGCGCCGGGACTAGCGACTACAATGAGCAGTTCTTC CASSAGTSDYNEQFF
TRBJ2-3 TRBV6-6 NA medium-sized TGTGCCAGCAGTTATACCTCCGGAGGACAGCGTCTCACAGATACGCAGTATTTT CASSYTSGGQRLTDTQYF
TRBJ1-3 TRBV6-2/TRBV6-3 NA few TGTGCCAGCAGCAAGAGGCGTTCTGGAAACACCATATATTTT CASSKRRSGNTIYF
TRBJ2-2 TRBV2 NA NA TGTGCCAGCAGTCCGGCGGGGGCGGGCACCGGGGAGCTGTTTTTT CASSPAGAGTGELFF
TRBJ2-1 TRBV12-3/TRBV12-4 TRBD1 NA TGTGCCACCTTAATACAGGGGTACAATGAGCAGTTCTTC CATLIQGYNEQFF
TRBJ2-1 TRBV6-2/TRBV6-3 NA NA TGTGCCAGCAGTTACTCATACCCTGAGCAGTTCTTC CASSYSYPEQFF
TRBJ1-5 TRBV4-1 NA many TGCGCCAGCAGCCTCGGGGCAGGGGCGGACGGCAATCAGCCCCAGCATTTT CASSLGAGADGNQPQHF
TRBJ2-5 TRBV12-5 TRBD2 NA TGTGCTAGTGGTTCTTCAGGACTAGCGGGGGGAGAGACCCAGTACTTC CASGSSGLAGGETQYF
TRBJ2-5 TRBV9 NA NA TGTGCCAGCAGCCCCGAAGTAGGGGCCGCAGAGACCCAGTACTTC CASSPEVGAAETQYF
TRBJ2-1 TRBV20-1 NA many TGCAGTGCTAGCACGGAAATCCATTACAATGAGCAGTTCTTC CSASTEIHYNEQFF
TRBJ1-1 TRBV19 NA NA TGTGCCAGTACAGTAGTCCAGGGGCTGAACACTGAAGCTTTCTTT CASTVVQGLNTEAFF
TRBJ2-1 TRBV27 NA many TGTGCCACCCAGATACTTTATACCAATGAGCAGTTCTTC CATQILYTNEQFF
TRBJ2-3 TRBV7-9 NA many TGTGCCAGCAGCCCCGTACACGATGTTGCGCAGTATTTT CASSPVHDVAQYF
TRBJ2-7 TRBV18 NA NA TGTGCCAGCTCACCACCGGGGGATGTAAGCGAGCAGTACTTC CASSPPGDVSEQYF